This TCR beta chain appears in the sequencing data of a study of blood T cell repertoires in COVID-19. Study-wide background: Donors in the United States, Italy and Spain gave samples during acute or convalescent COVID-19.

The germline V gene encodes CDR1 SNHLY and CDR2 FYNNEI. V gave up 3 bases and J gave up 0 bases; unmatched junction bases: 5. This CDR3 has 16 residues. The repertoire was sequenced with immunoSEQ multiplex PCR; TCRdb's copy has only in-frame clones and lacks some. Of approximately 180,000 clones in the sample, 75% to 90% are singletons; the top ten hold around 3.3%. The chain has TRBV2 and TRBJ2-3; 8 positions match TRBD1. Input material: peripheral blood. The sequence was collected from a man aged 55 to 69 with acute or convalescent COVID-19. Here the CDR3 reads CASSDGQGPSTDTQYF. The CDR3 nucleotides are TGTGCCAGCAGTGATGGACAGGGACCTAGCACAGATACGCAGTATTTT.